These T cell receptor beta chains were read from a single sample in a study of human T cells and chemical hapten exposure. TCRdb itself ran the RACE reads through MiXCR, one entry per CDR3 protein. The profile shows about 160,000 distinct CDR3 sequences, 25% to 35% of them singletons. Sequenced here: whole blood, sampled in connection with sensitization to the hapten diphenylcyclopropenone (DPC). These receptors originate from a woman under 30 with alopecia areata. Some clones in this sample may be carry-over from other donors' samples. Each CDR3 is given with its conserved first and last residue. A D gene is named only where the DNA matches it firmly. The size field is filled for only some rows; it gives once, few, many or a size class.

abundance,d_gene,j_gene,v_gene,CDR3aa,CDR3nt
.,.,TRBJ1-1,TRBV7-2,CASSSVWSSEAFF,TGTGCCAGCAGCTCCGTTTGGAGTTCTGAAGCTTTCTTT
.,.,TRBJ2-5,TRBV9,CASSAGTATQETQYF,TGTGCCAGCAGCGCAGGGACGGCTACTCAAGAGACCCAGTACTTC
.,TRBD2,TRBJ2-3,TRBV7-9,CASSSLAGGRDTQYF,TGTGCCAGCAGCTCACTAGCGGGGGGGCGAGATACGCAGTATTTT
few,.,TRBJ2-3,TRBV6-2/TRBV6-3,CASNLGLTQYF,TGTGCCAGCAACCTCGGACTTACGCAGTATTTT
few,.,TRBJ2-2,TRBV4-3,CASSQTAGADRGTGELFF,TGCGCCAGCAGCCAAACCGCAGGCGCGGACCGAGGTACCGGGGAGCTGTTTTTT
few,TRBD1,TRBJ2-1,TRBV29-1,CSVGTGGAYNEQFF,TGCAGCGTCGGGACAGGGGGCGCCTACAATGAGCAGTTCTTC
.,.,TRBJ2-7,TRBV20-1,CSVTGGAPKAGGYEQYF,TGCAGTGTTACAGGGGGCGCCCCAAAAGCGGGGGGTTACGAGCAGTACTTC
.,.,TRBJ2-7,TRBV12-3/TRBV12-4,CASRYGADPSYEQYF,TGTGCCAGCAGGTACGGGGCAGACCCGTCCTACGAGCAGTACTTC
.,.,TRBJ2-1,TRBV29-1,CSVRPADNEQFF,TGCAGCGTTAGGCCGGCTGACAATGAGCAGTTCTTC
.,.,TRBJ2-7,TRBV18,CASSPPAGSDYEQYF,TGTGCCAGCTCACCACCGGCCGGGTCCGACTACGAGCAGTACTTC
.,.,TRBJ2-7,TRBV7-2,CASSRGPGVYEQYF,TGTGCCAGCAGCCGTGGACCGGGGGTCTACGAGCAGTACTTC